This T cell receptor beta chain emerged from a study of T cells expressing NK-cell markers. The wider study: Obtained from sorted CD3+CD56+NKG2C+, CD3+CD56+NKG2C- and CD3+CD56-NKG2C+ T cells were the TCR beta repertoires. Of eight sequenced donors, seven were HCMV-seropositive and one HCMV-seronegative.

General study points: Expanded clones of NKG2C+ T cells had an unclear HCMV specificity. Dominance of the CD3+CD56-NKG2C+ fraction by these clonotypes also held in four donors.

This CDR3 comprises 13 residues. Germline lookup yields CDR1 SGHKS and CDR2 YYEKEE (reference sequence). Following a re-call of the 5' RACE reads, TCRdb has one entry per CDR3 protein and lacks DNA. The specimen's table records about 110,000 distinct CDR3 sequences. With regard to this clonotype: Its antigen is still unknown.

The origin of this receptor is a woman aged 18 to 75 in good health. Material: blood T cells: a sorted CD56 or NKG2C T cell subset, CD4+ or CD8+ T cells, or bulk PBMC T cells (not recorded which). The chain carries TRBV5-5 and TRBJ1-3; the D gene TCRdb calls, TRBD1, cannot be checked with no DNA. CDR3 sequence: CASSPGVGNTIYF.